This record concerns one T cell receptor (beta chain) sequence. Its antigen is unknown. TCRdb independently ran MiXCR on the 5' RACE reads; one entry per CDR3 protein. Of around 220,000 distinct CDR3 sequences in the sample, around 17% were seen once. The data derive from a study of CD8 T cells in ankylosing spondylitis. General study results and limits: Blood of patients with ankylosing spondylitis appeared to be characterized by a TCR beta motif of eight highly homologous variants.

Sequenced input: blood, either unsorted or a sorted T cell fraction (not recorded which). This receptor was obtained from a male donor with ankylosing spondylitis.

The CDR3 nucleotides are TGTGCCAGCGGGGGCGGGCTCTACGAGCAGTACTTC. This codes for CASGGGLYEQYF. The J gene is TRBJ2-7, the V gene TRBV12-3 or TRBV12-4; TRBD1 might be the D (6 bases). V was pared by 8 bases and J by 3 bases, with 11 bases between. This CDR3 comprises 12 residues.